This TCR beta chain emerged from a study of vaccination and CD4 T cells after COVID-19. Turning to the study itself: Overlapping SARS-CoV-2, HCoV-NL63, HCoV-OC43 and HCoV-229E spike peptides were used to stimulate cells. Some control cultures received a CEFX pool, which served as the positive control. Others received an HIV-1 Nef pool or no peptide.

The study sequenced cultured CD4+ T cell DNA using the Oncomine TCR Beta short-read assay. TCRdb re-derived calls from the PCR reads in MiXCR, one entry per CDR3 protein. The data show roughly 15,000 distinct CDR3 sequences, 50% to 75% seen once. Treatment denoted: roughly 10-day PBMC culture with coronavirus spike peptide pools or control peptides (ViraFEST assay). Following expansion of antigen-specific T cells with peptide pools, ViraFEST then sequenced TCRs. V lost 5 bases to trimming and J lost 8 bases, with 15 bases between them. The CDR3 has 13 amino acids. The V gene's germline CDR1 is SGHVS and CDR2 FQNEAQ. Concerning this clonotype: The antigen remains undetermined.

The TCR was taken from a human donor who had recovered from COVID-19. Source material: CD4+ T cells from blood, cultured in vitro. The chain links TRBV7-8 to TRBJ1-1, with TRBD1 as a possible D gene (6 bases). CDR3 protein: CASSAQGRLEAFF. The DNA of the CDR3 is TGTGCCAGCAGCGCCCAGGGGCGGCTCGAAGCTTTCTTT.